Only a few counts were recorded for the clone carrying this T cell receptor (beta chain). CDR1 and CDR2 (germline): DFQATT, SNEGSKA (reference sequence). V lost 3 bases and J lost 2; bases outside the gene matches: 13. The CDR3 totals 19 residues. Unique molecular identifiers were present on the cDNA, and a universal primer site came from template switching. TCRdb re-derived calls from the 5' RACE reads in MiXCR, one entry per CDR3 protein. The table shows about 550,000 distinct CDR3 sequences, with about 20% occurring only once. This record belongs to a study of identical twins. These same data were also listed under a study on yellow fever vaccine responses in identical twins.

This TCR was sampled from a woman between 18 and 30 years old in good health. The rearrangement joins TRBV20-1 to TRBJ2-1, with 13 bases lining up with TRBD2. The source material was CD4+ T cells sorted from blood. In DNA, the CDR3 is TGCAGTGCTAGTCCCAAGGCTCGACTAGCGGGAGGCGCCTACAATGAGCAGTTCTTC. Residues: CSASPKARLAGGAYNEQFF.